This T cell receptor beta chain is from a study of identical twins. Study conclusions and caveats: Excess low generation probability was seen in twin-shared out-of-frame alpha sequences.

This clonotype was found a few times. Antigen specificity is unknown. In TCRdb, the 5' RACE reads were re-called with MiXCR into one record per CDR3 protein. The table records around 1.7 million distinct CDR3 sequences, roughly a third of them present only once. Sequences were obtained from cord blood. The TCR originated in a newborn girl in good health.

DNA of the CDR3: TGTGCCAGCAGCTTGGACTTACCGGGCGGCTACACCTTC. This codes for CASSLDLPGGYTF. This chain joins TRBV7-9 and TRBJ1-2, with D unclear. The CDR3 covers 13 residues. Trimming took 3 bases from V and 8 from J, leaving 13 bases between them. Looked up from germline, CDR1 is SEHNR and CDR2 is FQNEAQ (reference sequence).